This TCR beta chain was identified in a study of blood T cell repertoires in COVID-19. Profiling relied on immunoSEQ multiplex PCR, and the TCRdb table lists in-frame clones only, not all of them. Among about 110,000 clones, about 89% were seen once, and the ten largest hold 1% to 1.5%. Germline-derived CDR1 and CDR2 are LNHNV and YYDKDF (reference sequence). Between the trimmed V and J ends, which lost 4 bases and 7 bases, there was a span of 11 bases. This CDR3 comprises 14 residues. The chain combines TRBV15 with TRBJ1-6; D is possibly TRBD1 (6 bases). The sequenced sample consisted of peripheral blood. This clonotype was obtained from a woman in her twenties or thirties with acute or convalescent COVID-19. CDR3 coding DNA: TGTGCCACCAGCAAGGGGGGGCGAAATTCACCCCTCCACTTT. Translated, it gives CATSKGGRNSPLHF. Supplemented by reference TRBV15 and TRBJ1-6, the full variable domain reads DAMVIQNPRYQVTQFGKPVTLSCSQTLNHNVMYWYQQKSSQAPKLLFHYYDKDFNNEADTPDNFQSRRPNTSFCFLDIRSPGLGDTAMYLCATSKGGRNSPLHFGNGTRLTVT.